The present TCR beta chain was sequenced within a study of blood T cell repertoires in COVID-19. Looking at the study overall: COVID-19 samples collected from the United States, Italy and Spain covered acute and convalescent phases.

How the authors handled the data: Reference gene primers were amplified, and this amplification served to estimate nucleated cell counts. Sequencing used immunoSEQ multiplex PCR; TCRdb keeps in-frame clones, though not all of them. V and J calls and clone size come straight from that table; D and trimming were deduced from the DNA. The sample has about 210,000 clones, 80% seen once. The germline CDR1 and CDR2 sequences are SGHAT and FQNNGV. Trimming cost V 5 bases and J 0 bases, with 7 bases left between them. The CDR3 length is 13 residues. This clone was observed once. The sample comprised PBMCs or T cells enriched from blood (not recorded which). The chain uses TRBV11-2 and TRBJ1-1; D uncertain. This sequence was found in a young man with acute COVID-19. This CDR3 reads CASSPRVNTEAFF. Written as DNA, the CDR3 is TGTGCCAGCAGCCCGCGGGTGAACACTGAAGCTTTCTTT.